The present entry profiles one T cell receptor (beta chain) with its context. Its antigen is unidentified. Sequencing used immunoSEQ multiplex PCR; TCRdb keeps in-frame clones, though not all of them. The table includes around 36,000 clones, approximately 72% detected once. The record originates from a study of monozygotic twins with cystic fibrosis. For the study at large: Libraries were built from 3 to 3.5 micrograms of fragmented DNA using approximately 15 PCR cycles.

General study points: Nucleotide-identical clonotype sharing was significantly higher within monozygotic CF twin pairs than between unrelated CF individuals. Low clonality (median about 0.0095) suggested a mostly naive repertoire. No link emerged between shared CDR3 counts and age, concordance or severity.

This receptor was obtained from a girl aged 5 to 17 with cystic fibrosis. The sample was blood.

The CDR3 bases are TGTGCCAGCTCATCGTCTCGGACTAGCGGGATACCTCATGAGCAGTTCTTC. It yields the protein CASSSSRTSGIPHEQFF. The chain recombines TRBV18 with TRBJ2-1; TRBD2 matches at 12 bases. Germline trimming cut 5 bases from V and 8 bases from J; bases unmatched to any gene: 13. The V gene's germline CDR1 is KGHSH and CDR2 LQKENI. The CDR3 loop spans 17 amino acids.